Listed below are T cell receptor beta chains from one sample, sequenced in a study of control samples from healthy donors and cancer patients. The table came from immunoSEQ multiplex PCR; TCRdb's copy has only in-frame clones and leaves some out. The data contain tens of thousands of clones, around 90% of them seen just once; the ten biggest clones take up around 7.6%. Material for sequencing was blood. These receptors were taken from a woman aged 60-70 years in good health. Each CDR3 is given with its conserved first and last residue. The D gene is left open where the match is weak. Expanded clones get a size class; other rows say once, few or many, or leave the size out.

clone_size,v_call,j_call,d_call,cdr3_aa,cdr3_nt
.,TRBV6-5,TRBJ1-2,.,CASSPGEGGYGYTF,TGTGCCAGCAGTCCGGGGGAGGGCGGCTATGGCTACACCTTC
.,TRBV7-2,TRBJ2-2,.,CASSQTVGELFF,TGTGCCAGCAGCCAGACAGTCGGGGAGCTGTTTTTT
.,TRBV7-2,TRBJ1-2,TRBD1,CASSSGTGIYGYTF,TGTGCCAGCAGCTCCGGGACAGGGATCTATGGCTACACCTTC
.,TRBV9,TRBJ2-1,TRBD1,CASSKGQGAYNEQFF,TGTGCCAGCAGCAAGGGACAGGGGGCCTACAATGAGCAGTTCTTC
.,TRBV30,TRBJ1-1,.,CAWMGTRAFF,TGTGCCTGGATGGGGACAAGGGCTTTCTTT
.,TRBV21-1,TRBJ1-5,.,CASSTRNRSNQPQHF,TGTGCCAGCAGCACACGGAACAGGAGCAATCAGCCCCAGCATTTT
few,TRBV6-6,TRBJ2-3,.,CASSYGGSTDTQYF,TGTGCCAGCAGTTACGGTGGGAGCACAGATACGCAGTATTTT
.,TRBV9,TRBJ2-1,TRBD2,CASRGRANEQFF,TGTGCCAGTCGCGGGAGGGCCAATGAGCAGTTCTTC
few,TRBV27,TRBJ2-7,.,CASSLRETYEQYF,TGTGCCAGCAGTTTGAGGGAAACCTACGAGCAGTACTTC
.,TRBV5-1,TRBJ1-2,.,CASSLNPQGDYGYTF,TGCGCCAGCAGCTTGAACCCCCAGGGCGACTATGGCTACACCTTC
.,TRBV9,TRBJ2-7,TRBD2,CASSVVSVGGLGLAGGTAYEQYF,TGTGCCAGCAGCGTAGTTTCGGTGGGGGGTCTAGGACTAGCGGGTGGTACTGCCTACGAGCAGTACTTC
.,TRBV2,TRBJ1-6,.,CASSEYSSNSPLHF,TGTGCCAGCAGTGAGTACAGCTCCAATTCACCCCTCCACTTT
.,TRBV4-1,TRBJ2-1,.,CASSQGLASSYNEQFF,TGCGCCAGCAGCCAGGGGCTAGCGAGCTCCTACAATGAGCAGTTCTTC
.,TRBV11-2,TRBJ2-7,TRBD2,CASSLVTSGRGEQYF,TGTGCCAGCAGCTTAGTTACTAGCGGGAGGGGCGAGCAGTACTTC
.,TRBV19,TRBJ2-1,.,CASSITRYNEQFF,TGTGCCAGTAGTATTACCAGGTACAATGAGCAGTTCTTC
.,TRBV7-2,TRBJ1-2,.,CASSPEGTGRYYGYTF,TGTGCCAGCAGCCCGGAGGGCACAGGGAGATACTATGGCTACACCTTC
once,TRBV11-3,TRBJ2-7,.,CASSSRGYEQYF,TGTGCCAGCAGCTCCAGAGGATACGAGCAGTACTTC
.,TRBV9,TRBJ2-5,.,CASSVNEETQYF,TGTGCCAGCAGCGTAAATGAAGAGACCCAGTACTTC
.,TRBV2,TRBJ2-5,.,CASGEDSYQETQYF,TGTGCCAGCGGGGAAGACAGTTACCAAGAGACCCAGTACTTC
few,TRBV27,TRBJ2-1,.,CASRRGGIGEQFF,TGTGCCAGCAGGCGGGGAGGCATCGGTGAGCAGTTCTTC
.,TRBV7-2,TRBJ2-5,TRBD2,CASSHRLAGETQYF,TGTGCCAGCAGCCATCGACTAGCGGGAGAGACCCAGTACTTC
.,TRBV6-1,TRBJ1-5,.,CASSDSPYDGRGNQPQHF,TGTGCCAGCAGTGACAGTCCCTACGACGGTAGGGGCAATCAGCCCCAGCATTTT
.,TRBV30,TRBJ1-3,TRBD1,CAWSVQGFENTIYF,TGTGCCTGGAGTGTACAGGGGTTTGAAAACACCATATATTTT
.,TRBV6-5,TRBJ1-3,.,CASSYGPAGLGNTIYF,TGTGCCAGCAGTTACGGTCCGGCGGGGCTAGGAAACACCATATATTTT
.,TRBV29-1,TRBJ1-4,TRBD1,CSVLEQGIQKLFF,TGCAGCGTTTTAGAACAGGGGATTCAAAAACTGTTTTTT
.,TRBV5-5,TRBJ2-1,TRBD2,CASSQGLAGIDEQFF,TGTGCCAGCAGCCAGGGCCTAGCGGGGATCGATGAGCAGTTCTTC
.,TRBV7-2,TRBJ2-3,.,CASSLGAGGDTQYF,TGTGCCAGCAGCTTAGGGGCCGGGGGAGATACGCAGTATTTT
.,TRBV11-2,TRBJ2-7,TRBD1,CASSSTGNEQYF,TGTGCCAGCAGCTCGACAGGGAACGAGCAGTACTTC
.,TRBV19,TRBJ2-7,TRBD2,CASSARLLAGMDEQYF,TGTGCCAGTAGTGCGAGACTGCTAGCGGGAATGGACGAGCAGTACTTC
once,TRBV11-3,TRBJ1-2,.,CASSLDRTVGYTF,TGTGCCAGCAGCTTAGATAGGACGGTAGGCTACACCTTC
.,TRBV12-5,TRBJ1-6,TRBD1,CASAGQDNSPLHF,TGTGCTAGTGCGGGACAGGACAATTCACCCCTCCACTTT
.,TRBV5-4,TRBJ2-2,.,CASSLALGGAPAGELFF,TGTGCCAGCAGCTTGGCTCTCGGGGGAGCCCCCGCCGGGGAGCTGTTTTTT
.,TRBV7-9,TRBJ2-7,.,CASSYWGGGSEQYF,TGTGCCAGCAGCTATTGGGGAGGGGGCAGCGAGCAGTACTTC
.,TRBV29-1,TRBJ1-2,.,CSVDTHNYGYTF,TGCAGCGTTGACACCCATAACTATGGCTACACCTTC
.,TRBV28,TRBJ1-2,TRBD1,CASSQRTGSGYTF,TGTGCCAGCAGTCAACGGACAGGGTCTGGCTACACCTTC
.,TRBV7-2,TRBJ2-3,.,CASSVQGGLTDTQYF,TGTGCCAGCAGCGTCCAGGGGGGCCTCACAGATACGCAGTATTTT
.,TRBV28,TRBJ1-5,.,CASSSPGAGPNQPQHF,TGTGCCAGCAGCAGCCCTGGGGCCGGGCCCAATCAGCCCCAGCATTTT
.,TRBV18,TRBJ1-1,.,CASSPGGGLTEAFF,TGTGCCAGCTCACCCGGAGGGGGGCTCACTGAAGCTTTCTTT
.,TRBV3-1/TRBV3-2,TRBJ1-3,.,CASSQQQGGGNTIYF,TGTGCCAGCAGCCAACAACAGGGTGGTGGAAACACCATATATTTT
.,TRBV2,TRBJ1-5,.,CASSEARAGNQPQHF,TGTGCCAGCAGTGAGGCCAGAGCAGGCAATCAGCCCCAGCATTTT
.,TRBV7-2,TRBJ2-3,TRBD2,CASRVAGAGGDTQYF,TGTGCCAGCAGAGTAGCGGGGGCGGGGGGGGATACGCAGTATTTT
.,TRBV9,TRBJ2-2,.,CASSVAVAFDGELFF,TGTGCCAGCAGCGTAGCTGTAGCGTTTGACGGGGAGCTGTTTTTT
.,TRBV3-1/TRBV3-2,TRBJ2-3,.,CASSHRILGDTQYF,TGTGCCAGCAGCCATCGGATCCTAGGGGATACGCAGTATTTT
.,TRBV7-2,TRBJ2-1,.,CASSPQLHEQFF,TGTGCCAGCAGCCCTCAATTACATGAGCAGTTCTTC
.,TRBV7-9,TRBJ2-1,.,CASSSGGGNYNEQFF,TGTGCCAGCAGCTCAGGGGGAGGTAACTACAATGAGCAGTTCTTC
.,TRBV23-1,TRBJ1-2,TRBD1,CASSQCCQGGGYGYTF,TGCGCCAGCAGTCAATGTTGCCAGGGGGGCGGCTATGGCTACACCTTC
.,TRBV5-1,TRBJ1-1,TRBD1,CASNPGQGDTEAFF,TGCGCCAGCAACCCGGGACAGGGGGACACTGAAGCTTTCTTT
once,TRBV5-1,TRBJ2-5,.,CASSPSPQETQYF,TGCGCCAGCAGCCCCTCCCCTCAAGAGACCCAGTACTTC
.,TRBV3-1/TRBV3-2,TRBJ1-1,.,CASSQGGQMNTEAFF,TGTGCCAGCAGCCAAGGGGGACAAATGAACACTGAAGCTTTCTTT
.,TRBV5-8,TRBJ1-1,.,CASSLNGGRDTEAFF,TGTGCCAGCAGCTTGAATGGGGGACGTGACACTGAAGCTTTCTTT
.,TRBV16,TRBJ1-1,.,CASSQSARWNTEAFF,TGTGCCAGCAGCCAATCTGCCAGGTGGAACACTGAAGCTTTCTTT
once,TRBV30,TRBJ2-1,.,CAWARSYNEQFF,TGTGCCTGGGCCCGTAGTTACAATGAGCAGTTCTTC
.,TRBV5-8,TRBJ1-1,TRBD1,CAGRQGADWGAFF,TGTGCCGGCAGACAGGGGGCCGACTGGGGAGCTTTCTTT
.,TRBV10-2,TRBJ2-3,.,CATSPNFSTDTQYF,TGCGCCACCTCCCCTAACTTTAGCACAGATACGCAGTATTTT